The 31 T cell receptor beta chains reported below all come from one sample, sequenced in a study of response to subunit inactivated influenza vaccine. TCRdb re-called the RT-PCR reads through MiXCR, storing one row per CDR3 protein. There are approximately 200,000 distinct CDR3 sequences in the sample; over 13% occur only once, and about a quarter lies in the top ten. The sample in question was CD8+ T cells sorted from PBMCs, obtained about 5 days after vaccination. These receptors came from a man aged 45-65 years who received an inactivated influenza vaccine.

By its share, this clonotype is large (0.1 to 1%). This sequence joins TRBV5-1 and TRBJ2-3; 12 nucleotides agree with TRBD2. With V trimmed by 7 bases and J by 0 bases, 6 bases remained unmatched. The V gene's germline CDR1 is SGHRS and CDR2 YFSETQ. The CDR3 contains 16 residues. CDR3 amino acids: CASRTSGAPSTDTQYF. The CDR3 DNA is TGCGCCAGCCGGACTAGCGGGGCCCCTAGCACAGATACGCAGTATTTT.

The gene calls are TRBV5-1 and TRBJ2-1; D is unclear. CDR1 and CDR2 (germline): SGHRS, YFSETQ. The V end was cut by 1 base, the J end by 0 bases, with 17 bases between. This CDR3 has 18 residues. CDR3 coding DNA: TGCGCCAGCAGCTTGAGGGCGTCAGATGAGTACTCCTACAATGAGCAGTTCTTC. This sequence encodes CASSLRASDEYSYNEQFF.

This chain joins TRBV20-1 and TRBJ2-7; 7 bases line up with TRBD2. The CDR3 sequence is 13 residues long. The germline V gene encodes CDR1 DFQATT and CDR2 SNEGSKA (reference sequence). V dropped 6 bases and J dropped 3; count of bases not matched to a gene: 8. The CDR3: CSARGGSFYEQYF. The CDR3 coding sequence is TGCAGTGCAAGGGGCGGGAGCTTCTACGAGCAGTACTTC.

This clonotype turned up a few times. This chain joins TRBV20-1 and TRBJ2-7, with D perhaps TRBD2 (5 bases). This CDR3 is built from 14 residues. V gave up 0 bases and J gave up 1 base, with 10 bases separating them. Per germline, CDR1 DFQATT and CDR2 SNEGSKA (reference sequence). CDR3 sequence (DNA): TGCAGTGCTAGAGATGACTACATATCCTACGAGCAGTACTTC. Amino acids: CSARDDYISYEQYF.

This clonotype has a handful of counts. V usage is TRBV30 and J usage is TRBJ2-7; D not resolved. The CDR3 runs to 11 residues. Germline V CDR1 and CDR2: GTSNPN, SVGIG (reference sequence). Deletions cut 2 bases from V and 0 bases from J, with 2 bases between. The CDR3 DNA is TGTGCCTGGAGTACCTCCTACGAGCAGTACTTC. Protein product: CAWSTSYEQYF.

This clonotype came up a few times. The rearrangement joins TRBV9 to TRBJ2-1; no clear D. Germline CDR1 reads SGDLS; CDR2 reads YYNGEE. Trimming removed 0 bases at V and 0 bases at J, with 10 bases between. CDR3 size: 16 residues. The CDR3 DNA reads as TGTGCCAGCAGCGTAGGGGGTAGAAGCTCCTACAATGAGCAGTTCTTC. Amino acids: CASSVGGRSSYNEQFF.

Only a few counts were recorded for this clonotype. J is TRBJ2-2 and V is TRBV7-3; D is unresolved. CDR1 and CDR2 (germline): SGHTA, FQGTGA. V lost 1 base to trimming and J lost 4 bases, with 7 bases between them. CDR3 length: 14 amino acids. The CDR3 region has the DNA TGTGCCAGCAGCTTAAGTAGAGCCACCGGGGAGCTGTTTTTT. Protein product: CASSLSRATGELFF.

This clonotype was observed a few times. The chain is built from TRBV29-1 and TRBJ2-7; 7 nucleotides match TRBD2. Germline-derived CDR1 and CDR2 are SQVTM and ANQGSEA. J lost 3 bases, V lost 6 bases, and 5 bases had no gene match. The CDR3 length is 12 residues. The CDR3 reads CSVGTTSYEQYF. As DNA, the CDR3 is TGCAGCGTGGGGACTACGAGCTACGAGCAGTACTTC.

The genes are TRBV5-6 and TRBJ2-3; TRBD2 matches 13 bases. Germline CDR1 and CDR2: SGHDT and YYEEEE. The CDR3 is made up of 16 amino acids. V was clipped by 3 bases and J by 5 bases; unmatched bases: 6. This CDR3 reads CASSSGLAGPKDTQYF. The CDR3 nucleotides are TGTGCCAGCAGCTCGGGACTAGCGGGGCCCAAAGATACGCAGTATTTT.

A few counts support this clonotype. The chain couples TRBV10-3 to TRBJ1-2; D is unresolved. Germline V gene lookup returns CDR1 ENHRY and CDR2 SYGVKD. This CDR3 has 11 residues. Between the trimmed V and J ends, which lost 6 bases and 7 bases, there was a span of 9 bases. The CDR3 loop is CAIRDMGGYTF. In DNA, the CDR3 is TGTGCCATCAGAGACATGGGTGGCTACACCTTC.

This clonotype was recorded many times. The chain recombines TRBV29-1 with TRBJ1-3; no clear D gene. CDR1 is SQVTM, CDR2 ANQGSEA, per germline. The V end lost 4 bases, the J end lost 3 bases, and 7 bases lay between the germline ends. The CDR3 loop spans 12 amino acids. This CDR3 is CSVVHSGNTIYF. For the CDR3, the DNA is TGCAGCGTTGTCCACAGTGGAAACACCATATATTTT.

In this sample, this clonotype turned up a few times. The chain recombines TRBV6-6 with TRBJ1-5; no clear D gene. The V gene lost 11 bases and the J gene lost 2 bases, with 10 bases spanning the gap. The germline V gene encodes CDR1 MNHNY and CDR2 SVGAGI (reference sequence). The CDR3 sequence is 12 residues long. CDR3 residues: CACGGRNQPQHF. The CDR3 DNA is TGTGCCTGCGGTGGTCGCAATCAGCCCCAGCATTTT.

The gene calls are TRBV25-1 and TRBJ2-7, with TRBD2 matching 7 bases. The CDR3 loop spans 14 amino acids. Germline V gene sequence: CDR1 MGHDK, CDR2 SYGVNS. Trimming cost V 8 bases and J 0 bases; bases outside gene matches: 7. This CDR3 is CASGLGGSSYEQYF. DNA for the CDR3: TGTGCCAGCGGCCTGGGCGGGAGCTCCTACGAGCAGTACTTC.

The V and J genes are TRBV28 and TRBJ2-3; 8 positions agree with TRBD2. CDR3 length equals 15 residues. The germline gives CDR1 MDHEN, CDR2 SYDVKM. V lost 3 bases and J lost 4; bases outside the gene matches: 6. CDR3 loop: CASSFEAGDPDTQYF. The CDR3 nucleotides read TGTGCCAGCAGTTTTGAAGCGGGAGATCCAGATACGCAGTATTTT.

V gene TRBV3-1 combines with J gene TRBJ2-1; possible D gene TRBD1, 6 bases. V was cut by 11 bases and J by 0 bases, with 29 bases left in between. The CDR3 is 19 amino acids. Germline-derived CDR1 and CDR2 are LGHDT and YNNKEL (reference sequence). The CDR3 loop is CASCLYTGIPSSSYNEQFF. Written as DNA, the CDR3 is TGTGCCTCCTGCCTCTACACAGGGATCCCATCTAGCTCCTACAATGAGCAGTTCTTC.

This chain links TRBV29-1 with TRBJ2-1; 7 nucleotides line up with TRBD2. Germline trimming cut 6 bases from V and 3 bases from J; bases unmatched to any gene: 8. The germline V gene encodes CDR1 SQVTM and CDR2 ANQGSEA. The CDR3 extends over 14 amino acids. CDR3 region: CSVPVPGGYNEQFF. CDR3 sequence (DNA): TGCAGCGTGCCCGTCCCGGGGGGCTACAATGAGCAGTTCTTC.

This clonotype was found a few times. The rearrangement uses TRBV4-3 and TRBJ2-3; TRBD2 matches at 8 bases. Looked up from germline, CDR1 is LGHNA and CDR2 is YSLEER. The CDR3 spans 18 residues. Trimming removed 0 bases from V and 2 bases from J; junction bases left unmatched: 10. CDR3 protein: CASSQDGTGTSNTDTQYF. The CDR3 nucleotides read TGCGCCAGCAGCCAAGATGGCACCGGGACTAGTAACACAGATACGCAGTATTTT.

This chain links TRBV6-1 with TRBJ2-7; the D gene is possibly TRBD2 (5 bases). Trimming removed 5 bases at V and 6 bases at J, with 17 bases between. Per germline, CDR1 MNHNS and CDR2 SASEGT. The CDR3 covers 14 residues. CDR3 in DNA: TGTGCCAGCAGTCCAGACTCTAGCTGGATCGAGCAGTACTTC. It specifies CASSPDSSWIEQYF.

The V call is TRBV9, the J call TRBJ2-5; the match to TRBD2 covers 8 bases. Trimming cost V 3 bases and J 6 bases; bases outside gene matches: 7. The V gene's germline CDR1 is SGDLS and CDR2 YYNGEE. The CDR3 contains 14 residues. CDR3 nucleotide sequence: TGTGCCAGCAGCGGTGCGGGGGGCTTGAAGACCCAGTACTTC. This sequence encodes CASSGAGGLKTQYF.

The rearrangement joins TRBV6-2 or TRBV6-3 to TRBJ2-1; TRBD2 aligns across 9 bases. CDR1 is MNHEY, CDR2 SVGEGT, per germline. V lost 9 bases to trimming and J lost 3 bases; unmatched junction nucleotides: 9. The CDR3 length is 15 residues. For the CDR3, the DNA is TGTGCCAGTGGACGACTAGCGGACCTCTACAATGAGCAGTTCTTC. This encodes CASGRLADLYNEQFF.

This clonotype was detected many times. This chain joins TRBV12-3 or TRBV12-4 and TRBJ2-7; D remains unclear. V lost 0 bases, J lost 0 bases, and 3 bases lay in between. CDR3 length equals 13 residues. CDR3 residues: CASSLAPSYEQYF. As DNA, the CDR3 is TGTGCCAGCAGTTTAGCACCCTCCTACGAGCAGTACTTC.

This rearrangement joins TRBV13 to TRBJ1-2; no definite D call. Germline CDR1 is PRHDT and CDR2 is FYEKMQ (reference sequence). This CDR3 comprises 13 residues. Trimming shortened V by 3 bases and J by 3 bases, and 8 bases separated the two germline ends. The CDR3 region has the DNA TGTGCCAGCAGCTTGGGCGCGGACTATGGCTACACCTTC. It yields the protein CASSLGADYGYTF.

The gene calls are TRBV9 and TRBJ2-3; D is ambiguous. The V end was cut by 3 bases, the J end by 2 bases, with 10 bases between. The germline gives CDR1 SGDLS, CDR2 YYNGEE. This CDR3 contains 14 residues. The DNA of the CDR3 is TGTGCCAGCAGCGCCGTTACTTTCACAGATACGCAGTATTTT. This encodes CASSAVTFTDTQYF.

The chain is built from TRBV4-1 and TRBJ2-7, with D perhaps TRBD1 (7 bases). The V gene's germline CDR1 is MGHRA and CDR2 YSYEKL. The CDR3 sequence is 15 residues long. The ends were cut back, 1 base at V and 4 bases at J, with 14 bases in the middle. CDR3 protein: CASSQVSSGGYEQYF. The DNA for the CDR3 is TGCGCCAGCAGCCAAGTGAGTTCAGGGGGGTACGAGCAGTACTTC.

The sample holds many counts of this clonotype. The chain has TRBV3-1 and TRBJ1-5; the match to TRBD1 covers 7 bases. With V trimmed by 0 bases and J by 4 bases, 9 bases remained unmatched. The CDR3 consists of 17 residues. The germline V gene encodes CDR1 LGHDT and CDR2 YNNKEL (reference sequence). In DNA, the CDR3 is TGTGCCAGCAGCCAAGATTCCTTCCAGGGGGGGAATCAGCCCCAGCATTTT. Its protein product is CASSQDSFQGGNQPQHF. Full variable domain (missing parts from reference TRBV3-1 and TRBJ1-5): DTAVSQTPKYLVTQMGNDKSIKCEQNLGHDTMYWYKQDSKKFLKIMFSYNNKELIINETVPNRFSPKSPDKAHLNLHINSLELGDSAVYFCASSQDSFQGGNQPQHFGDGTRLSIL.

V usage is TRBV20-1 and J usage is TRBJ2-5, with 7 bases that match TRBD1. CDR3 length: 12 residues. The V segment lost 6 bases and the J segment 1 base; nucleotides outside the gene matches: 2. Germline CDR1 DFQATT, CDR2 SNEGSKA (reference sequence). CDR3 in DNA: TGCAGTGCCAGGGACAGCCAAGAGACCCAGTACTTC. This translates into CSARDSQETQYF.

The genes are TRBV9 and TRBJ2-3; 15 nucleotides line up with TRBD2. The ends lost 3 bases at V and 6 bases at J; junction bases unmatched: 5. This CDR3 region has 16 residues. Germline V gives CDR1 SGDLS, CDR2 YYNGEE. The DNA for the CDR3 is TGTGCCAGCAGCGGGACTAGCGGGAGGGCCTCGGATACGCAGTATTTT. It translates to CASSGTSGRASDTQYF.

This clonotype was counted only a few times. The chain has TRBV11-1 and TRBJ2-7; D unresolved. Deletions cut 1 base from V and 2 bases from J, with 15 bases between. The germline V gene has CDR1 SGHAT and CDR2 FQDESV (reference sequence). CDR3 length: 16 amino acids. CDR3 nucleotides: TGTGCCAGCAGCTTAGACTCCCGGCAGGCGCCCTACGAGCAGTACTTC. Protein: CASSLDSRQAPYEQYF.

This chain connects TRBV5-6 to TRBJ2-5; 8 bases fit TRBD2. This CDR3 is 15 amino acids long. Looked up from germline, CDR1 is SGHDT and CDR2 is YYEEEE. Trimming at V came to 4 bases and at J to 5 bases, leaving 10 bases not matched to a gene. CDR3 sequence (DNA): TGTGCCAGCAGCCTTTCCGCACTAGCGGCCGAGACCCAGTACTTC. It translates to CASSLSALAAETQYF.

The genes are TRBV11-2 and TRBJ2-7; no reliable D call. V was trimmed by 7 bases and J by 7 bases, leaving 14 bases between them. This CDR3 contains 12 residues. CDR1 is SGHAT, CDR2 FQNNGV, per germline. The CDR3 is CASTGTPLEQYF. The CDR3 bases are TGTGCCAGCACCGGAACGCCCCTGGAGCAGTACTTC.

Many counts were recorded for this clonotype. This chain joins TRBV29-1 and TRBJ2-7; D unresolved. Germline V gene lookup returns CDR1 SQVTM and CDR2 ANQGSEA. The CDR3 is made up of 11 amino acids. V was shortened by 4 bases and J by 2 bases, with 6 bases between the two germline ends. The CDR3 here is CSVGSTYEQYF. CDR3 bases: TGCAGCGTTGGTTCCACCTACGAGCAGTACTTC.